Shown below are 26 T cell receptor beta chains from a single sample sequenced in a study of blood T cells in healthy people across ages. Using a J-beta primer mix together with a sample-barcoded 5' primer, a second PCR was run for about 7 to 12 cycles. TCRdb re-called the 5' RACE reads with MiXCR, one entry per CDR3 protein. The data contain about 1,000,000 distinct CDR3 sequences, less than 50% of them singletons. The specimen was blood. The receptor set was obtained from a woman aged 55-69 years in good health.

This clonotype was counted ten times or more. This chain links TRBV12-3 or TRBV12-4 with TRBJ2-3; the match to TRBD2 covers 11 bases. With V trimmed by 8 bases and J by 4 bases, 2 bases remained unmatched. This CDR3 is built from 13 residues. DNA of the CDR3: TGTGCCAGCTCACTAGCGGGAGCAGATACGCAGTATTTT. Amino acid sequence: CASSLAGADTQYF.

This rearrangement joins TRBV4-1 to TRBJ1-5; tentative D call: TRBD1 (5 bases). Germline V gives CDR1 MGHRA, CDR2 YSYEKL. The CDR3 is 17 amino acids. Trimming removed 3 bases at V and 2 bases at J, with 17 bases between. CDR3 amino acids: CASSHRNGGFGNQPQHF. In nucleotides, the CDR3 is TGCGCCAGCAGCCACCGAAACGGGGGATTCGGCAATCAGCCCCAGCATTTT.

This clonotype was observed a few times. In DNA form, the CDR3 reads TGTGCCAGCAGTTTGATCGGGGGCGGGAGAACAGATACGCAGTATTTT. The encoded protein is CASSLIGGGRTDTQYF. The chain couples TRBV6-2 or TRBV6-3 to TRBJ2-3; possibly TRBD2 for D (7 bases). This CDR3 comprises 16 residues. Germline V gives CDR1 MNHEY, CDR2 SVGEGT. With 4 bases removed from V and 3 bases from J, the gap between germline ends came to 17 bases.

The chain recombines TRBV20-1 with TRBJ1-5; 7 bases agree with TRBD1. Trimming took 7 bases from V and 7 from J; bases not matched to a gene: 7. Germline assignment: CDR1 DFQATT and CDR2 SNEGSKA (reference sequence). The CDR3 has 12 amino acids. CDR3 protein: CSVTQGVQPQHF. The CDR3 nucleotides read TGCAGTGTTACCCAGGGGGTGCAGCCCCAGCATTTT.

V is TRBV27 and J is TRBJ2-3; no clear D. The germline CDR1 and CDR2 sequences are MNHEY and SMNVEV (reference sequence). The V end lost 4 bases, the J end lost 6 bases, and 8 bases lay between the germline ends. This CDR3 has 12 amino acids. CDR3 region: CASSSIADTQYF. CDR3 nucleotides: TGTGCCAGCAGTTCGATTGCTGATACGCAGTATTTT.

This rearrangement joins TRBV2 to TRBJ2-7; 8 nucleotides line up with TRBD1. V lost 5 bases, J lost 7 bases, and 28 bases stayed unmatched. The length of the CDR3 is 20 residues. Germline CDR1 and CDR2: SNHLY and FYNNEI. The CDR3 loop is CASSPENRRGLPSSYNEQYF. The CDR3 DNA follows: TGTGCCAGCAGTCCCGAAAACCGCAGGGGGCTTCCCAGCTCCTACAATGAGCAGTACTTC.

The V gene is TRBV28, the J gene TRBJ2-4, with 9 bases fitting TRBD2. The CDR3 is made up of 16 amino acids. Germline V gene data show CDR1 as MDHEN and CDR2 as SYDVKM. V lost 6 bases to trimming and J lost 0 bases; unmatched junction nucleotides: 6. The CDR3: CASSQLAGTAKNIQYF. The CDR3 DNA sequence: TGTGCCAGCAGCCAACTAGCGGGTACAGCCAAAAACATTCAGTACTTC.

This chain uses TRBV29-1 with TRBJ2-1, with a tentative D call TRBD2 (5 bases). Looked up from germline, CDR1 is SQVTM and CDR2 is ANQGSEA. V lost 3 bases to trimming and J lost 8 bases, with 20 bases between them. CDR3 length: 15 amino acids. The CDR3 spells CSVDSLRKTRDEQFF. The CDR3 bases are TGCAGCGTTGATTCCCTTCGGAAAACTAGGGATGAGCAGTTCTTC.

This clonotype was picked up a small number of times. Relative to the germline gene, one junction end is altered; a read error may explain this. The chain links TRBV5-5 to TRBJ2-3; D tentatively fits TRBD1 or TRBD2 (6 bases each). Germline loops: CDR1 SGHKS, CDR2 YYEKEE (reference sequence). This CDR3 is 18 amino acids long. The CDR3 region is CASRLGAGSRMKTDTQYF. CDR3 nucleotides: TGTGCCAGCAGGTTGGGGGCGGGAAGCCGAATGAAAACAGATACGCAGTATTTT.

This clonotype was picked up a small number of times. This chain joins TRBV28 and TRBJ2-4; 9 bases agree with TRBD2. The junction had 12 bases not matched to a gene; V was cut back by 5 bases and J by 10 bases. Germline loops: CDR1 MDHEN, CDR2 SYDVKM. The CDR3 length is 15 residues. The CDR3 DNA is TGTGCCAGCAGTAAACCGGGACTAGCCGGTCGTATTCAGTACTTC. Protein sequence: CASSKPGLAGRIQYF. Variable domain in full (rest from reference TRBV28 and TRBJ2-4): DVKVTQSSRYLVKRTGEKVFLECVQDMDHENMFWYRQDPGLGLRLIYFSYDVKMKEKGDIPEGYSVSREKKERFSLILESASTNQTSMYLCASSKPGLAGRIQYFGAGTRLSVL.

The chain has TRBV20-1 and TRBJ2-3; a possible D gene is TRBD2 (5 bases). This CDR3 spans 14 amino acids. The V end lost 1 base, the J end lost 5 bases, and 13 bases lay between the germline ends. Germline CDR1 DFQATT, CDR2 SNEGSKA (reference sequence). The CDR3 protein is CSARVVEREDTQYF. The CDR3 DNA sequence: TGCAGTGCTAGAGTGGTAGAGAGGGAAGATACGCAGTATTTT.

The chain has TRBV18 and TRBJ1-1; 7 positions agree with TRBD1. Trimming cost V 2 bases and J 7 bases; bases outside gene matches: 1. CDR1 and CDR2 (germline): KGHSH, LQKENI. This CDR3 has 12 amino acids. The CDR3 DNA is TGTGCCAGCTCACCATGGACAGGTGAAGCTTTCTTT. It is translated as CASSPWTGEAFF.

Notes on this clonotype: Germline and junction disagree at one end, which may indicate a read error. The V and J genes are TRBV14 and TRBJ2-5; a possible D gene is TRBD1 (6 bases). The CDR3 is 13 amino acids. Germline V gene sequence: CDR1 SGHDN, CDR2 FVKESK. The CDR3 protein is CASSHWGQGTQYF. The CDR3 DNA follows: TGTGCCAGCAGCCATTGGGGGCAAGGGACCCAGTACTTC.

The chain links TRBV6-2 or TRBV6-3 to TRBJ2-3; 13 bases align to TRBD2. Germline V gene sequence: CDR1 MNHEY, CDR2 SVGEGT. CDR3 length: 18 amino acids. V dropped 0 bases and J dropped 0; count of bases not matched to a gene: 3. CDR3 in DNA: TGTGCCAGCAGTTACTCCCCGGGACTAGCGGGGAGCACAGATACGCAGTATTTT. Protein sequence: CASSYSPGLAGSTDTQYF.

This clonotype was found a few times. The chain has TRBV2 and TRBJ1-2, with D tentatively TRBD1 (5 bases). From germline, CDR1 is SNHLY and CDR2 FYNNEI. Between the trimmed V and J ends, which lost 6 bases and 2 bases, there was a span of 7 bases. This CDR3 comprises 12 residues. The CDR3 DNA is TGTGCCAGCAGCAACAGGAACTATGGCTACACCTTC. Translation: CASSNRNYGYTF. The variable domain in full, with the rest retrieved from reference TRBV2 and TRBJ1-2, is EPEVTQTPSHQVTQMGQEVILRCVPISNHLYFYWYRQILGQKVEFLVSFYNNEISEKSEIFDDQFSVERPDGSNFTLKIRSTKLEDSAMYFCASSNRNYGYTFGSGTRLTVV.

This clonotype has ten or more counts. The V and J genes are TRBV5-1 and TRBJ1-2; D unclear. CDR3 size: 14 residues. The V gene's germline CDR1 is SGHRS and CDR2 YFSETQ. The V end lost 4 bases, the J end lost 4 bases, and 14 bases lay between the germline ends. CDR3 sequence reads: CASSTPGQSYGYTF. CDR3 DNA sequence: TGCGCCAGCAGCACGCCCGGGCAGAGCTATGGCTACACCTTC.

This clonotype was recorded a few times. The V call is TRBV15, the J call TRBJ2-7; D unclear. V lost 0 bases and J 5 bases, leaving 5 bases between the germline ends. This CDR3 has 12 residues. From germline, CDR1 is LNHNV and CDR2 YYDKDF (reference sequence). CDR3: CATSRDWDEQYF. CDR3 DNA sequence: TGTGCCACCAGCAGAGATTGGGACGAGCAGTACTTC.

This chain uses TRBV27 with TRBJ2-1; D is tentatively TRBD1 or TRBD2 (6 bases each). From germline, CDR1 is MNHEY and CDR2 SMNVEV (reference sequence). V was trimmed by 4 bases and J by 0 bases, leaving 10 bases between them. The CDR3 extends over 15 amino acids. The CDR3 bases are TGTGCCAGCAGTTCCCGGGGGCGCTCCTACAATGAGCAGTTCTTC. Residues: CASSSRGRSYNEQFF.

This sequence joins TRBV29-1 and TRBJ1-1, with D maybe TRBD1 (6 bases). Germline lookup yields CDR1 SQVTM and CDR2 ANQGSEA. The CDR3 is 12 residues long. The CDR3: CRGGGLNTEAFF. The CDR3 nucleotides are TGCAGGGGGGGCGGTTTGAACACTGAAGCTTTCTTT.

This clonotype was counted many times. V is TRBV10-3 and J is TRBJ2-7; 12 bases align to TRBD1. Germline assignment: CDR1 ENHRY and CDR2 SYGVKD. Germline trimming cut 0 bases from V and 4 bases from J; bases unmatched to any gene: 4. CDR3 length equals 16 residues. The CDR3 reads CAISESGDRGLYEQYF. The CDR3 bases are TGTGCCATCAGTGAGTCGGGGGACAGGGGGCTTTACGAGCAGTACTTC.

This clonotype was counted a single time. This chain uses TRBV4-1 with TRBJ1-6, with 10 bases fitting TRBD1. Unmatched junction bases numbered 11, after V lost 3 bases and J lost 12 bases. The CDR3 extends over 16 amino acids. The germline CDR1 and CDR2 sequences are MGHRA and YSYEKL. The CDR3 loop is CASSHPKGDRGGPLHF. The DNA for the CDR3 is TGCGCCAGCAGCCACCCCAAGGGGGACAGGGGAGGACCCCTCCACTTT.

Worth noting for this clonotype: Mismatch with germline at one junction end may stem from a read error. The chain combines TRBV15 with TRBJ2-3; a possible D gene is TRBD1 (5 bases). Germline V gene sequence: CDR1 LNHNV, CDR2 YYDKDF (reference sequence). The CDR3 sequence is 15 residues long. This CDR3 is CATGRERGVTDTQYF. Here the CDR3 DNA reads TGTGCCACCGGCAGGGAAAGGGGTGTCACAGATACGCAGTATTTT.

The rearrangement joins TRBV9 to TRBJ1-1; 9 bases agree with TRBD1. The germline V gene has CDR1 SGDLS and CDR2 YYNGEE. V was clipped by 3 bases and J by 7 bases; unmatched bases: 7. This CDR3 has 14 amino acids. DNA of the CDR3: TGTGCCAGCAGCGCTGCACAGGGGGCGGGTGAAGCTTTCTTT. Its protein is CASSAAQGAGEAFF.

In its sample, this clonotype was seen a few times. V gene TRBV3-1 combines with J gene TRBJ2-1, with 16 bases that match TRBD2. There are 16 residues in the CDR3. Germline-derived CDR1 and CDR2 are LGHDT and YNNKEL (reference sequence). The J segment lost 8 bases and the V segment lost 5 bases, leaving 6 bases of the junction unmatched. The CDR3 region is CASSREGLAGGYEQFF. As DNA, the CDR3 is TGTGCCAGCAGCAGAGAGGGACTAGCGGGAGGGTATGAGCAGTTCTTC.

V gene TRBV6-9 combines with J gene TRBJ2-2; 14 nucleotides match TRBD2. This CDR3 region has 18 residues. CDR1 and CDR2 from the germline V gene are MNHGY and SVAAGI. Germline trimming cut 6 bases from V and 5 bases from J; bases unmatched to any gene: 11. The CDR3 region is CASSPTGTSGRSTGELFF. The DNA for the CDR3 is TGTGCCAGCAGCCCTACCGGGACTAGCGGGAGATCTACCGGGGAGCTGTTTTTT.

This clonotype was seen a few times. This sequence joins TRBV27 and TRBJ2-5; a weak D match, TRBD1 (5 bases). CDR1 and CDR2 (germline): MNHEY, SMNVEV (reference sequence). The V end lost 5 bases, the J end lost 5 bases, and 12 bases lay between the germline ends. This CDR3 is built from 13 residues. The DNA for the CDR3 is TGTGCCAGCAGTCTCGGACAAATGGAGACCCAGTACTTC. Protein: CASSLGQMETQYF.